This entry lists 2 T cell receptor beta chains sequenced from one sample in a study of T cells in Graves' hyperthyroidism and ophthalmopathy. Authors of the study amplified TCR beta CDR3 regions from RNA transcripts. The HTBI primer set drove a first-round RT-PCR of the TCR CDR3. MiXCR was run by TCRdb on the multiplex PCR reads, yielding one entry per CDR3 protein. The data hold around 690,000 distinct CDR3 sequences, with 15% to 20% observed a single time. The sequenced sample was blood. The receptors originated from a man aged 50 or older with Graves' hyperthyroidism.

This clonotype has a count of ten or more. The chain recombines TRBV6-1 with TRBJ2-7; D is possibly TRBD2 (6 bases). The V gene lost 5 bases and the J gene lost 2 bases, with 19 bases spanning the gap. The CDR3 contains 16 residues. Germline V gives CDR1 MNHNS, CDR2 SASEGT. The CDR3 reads CASSPLEGTAAYEQYF. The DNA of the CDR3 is TGTGCCAGCAGTCCCTTGGAGGGGACTGCCGCCTACGAGCAGTACTTC.

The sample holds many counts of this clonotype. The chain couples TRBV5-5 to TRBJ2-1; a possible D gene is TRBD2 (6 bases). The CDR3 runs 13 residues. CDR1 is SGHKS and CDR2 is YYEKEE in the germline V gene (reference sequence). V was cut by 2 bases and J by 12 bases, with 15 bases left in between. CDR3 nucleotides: TGTGCCAGCAGCTTTTACTCCCGGGACTTGCAGTTCTTC. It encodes CASSFYSRDLQFF. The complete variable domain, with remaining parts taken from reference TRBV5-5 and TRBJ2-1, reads DAGVTQSPTHLIKTRGQQVTLRCSPISGHKSVSWYQQVLGQGPQFIFQYYEKEERGRGNFPDRFSARQFPNYSSELNVNALLLGDSALYLCASSFYSRDLQFFGPGTRLTVL.